The next 9 T cell receptor beta chains were all read from a single sample in a study of blood T cell repertoires in COVID-19 (dated by TCRdb to between 2020 and 2021). The library was made by the immunoSEQ multiplex PCR assay. TCRdb holds this immuneACCESS table with in-frame rearrangements only. Some clones are missing; in checked studies, unresolved V genes explain under half, and the rest has no known cause. This sample comprises under 250,000 clones, roughly 86% of them detected only once. Of the sample, around 3.7% is held by the ten largest clones. Sequencing was done on a sample of PBMCs or T cells enriched from blood (not recorded which). These receptors originate from a woman under 40 with acute COVID-19.

J is TRBJ2-7 and V is TRBV19; 11 bases fit TRBD1. J was trimmed by 4 bases and V by 5 bases; bases with no gene match: 4. CDR1 is LNHDA and CDR2 is SQIVND in the germline V gene (reference sequence). CDR3 size: 14 residues. The CDR3 sequence: CASSDGQGAYEQYF. The CDR3 coding sequence is TGTGCCAGTAGTGATGGACAGGGGGCGTACGAGCAGTACTTC. The complete variable domain, with remaining parts taken from reference TRBV19 and TRBJ2-7, reads DGGITQSPKYLFRKEGQNVTLSCEQNLNHDAMYWYRQDPGQGLRLIYYSQIVNDFQKGDIAEGYSVSREKKESFPLTVTSAQKNPTAFYLCASSDGQGAYEQYFGPGTRLTVT.

The rearrangement uses TRBV16 and TRBJ1-5, with a weak D call TRBD1 (5 bases). V was pared by 0 bases and J by 4 bases, with 10 bases between. CDR1 is KGHSY, CDR2 FQNENV, per germline. The CDR3 has 15 residues. The CDR3 coding sequence is TGTGCCAGCAGCCAATCTGGGGACTCTAATCAGCCCCAGCATTTT. Residues: CASSQSGDSNQPQHF.

The V and J genes are TRBV7-6 and TRBJ1-4; D gene ambiguous. The CDR3 extends over 18 amino acids. The V and J ends lost 1 base and 8 bases respectively, with 23 bases between them. Germline values: CDR1 SGHVS, CDR2 FNYEAQ. The CDR3, as DNA: TGTGCCAGCAGCTTAGTCGGGATGGGCATGCGGAGCTCCGAAAAACTGTTTTTT. Its protein product is CASSLVGMGMRSSEKLFF. Full variable domain (remainder filled in from reference TRBV7-6 and TRBJ1-4): GAGVSQSPRYKVTKRGQDVALRCDPISGHVSLYWYRQALGQGPEFLTYFNYEAQQDKSGLPNDRFSAERPEGSISTLTIQRTEQRDSAMYRCASSLVGMGMRSSEKLFFGSGTQLSVL.

The rearrangement links TRBV13 to TRBJ1-1; possible D gene TRBD1, 5 bases. Germline CDR1 reads PRHDT; CDR2 reads FYEKMQ (reference sequence). V lost 7 bases to trimming and J lost 6 bases, with 12 bases between them. This CDR3 has 12 amino acids. The CDR3 loop is CASNRIGSEAFF. The CDR3, as DNA: TGTGCCAGCAACAGGATCGGGTCTGAAGCTTTCTTT. The complete variable domain, with remaining parts taken from reference TRBV13 and TRBJ1-1, reads AAGVIQSPRHLIKEKRETATLKCYPIPRHDTVYWYQQGPGQDPQFLISFYEKMQSDKGSIPDRFSAQQFSDYHSELNMSSLELGDSALYFCASNRIGSEAFFGQGTRLTVV.

This chain uses TRBV25-1 with TRBJ1-1; D unresolved. CDR1 and CDR2 (germline): MGHDK, SYGVNS. Trimming cost V 4 bases and J 7 bases, with 13 bases left between them. The CDR3 sequence is 13 residues long. DNA of the CDR3: TGTGCCAGCAGTGCCCTCTTCAGCGTTGAAGCTTTCTTT. Translation gives CASSALFSVEAFF. Full variable domain (rest looked up from reference TRBV25-1 and TRBJ1-1): EADIYQTPRYLVIGTGKKITLECSQTMGHDKMYWYQQDPGMELHLIHYSYGVNSTEKGDLSSESTVSRIRTEHFPLTLESARPSHTSQYLCASSALFSVEAFFGQGTRLTVV.

V is TRBV5-4 and J is TRBJ1-2; TRBD1 matches at 10 bases. V trimming: 10 bases; J trimming: 7 bases; junction bases outside the gene matches: 13. CDR1 is SGHNT and CDR2 is YYREEE in the germline V gene (reference sequence). The CDR3 sequence is 14 residues long. CDR3 sequence reads: CAFPGGTGDLGYTF. The CDR3 nucleotides read TGTGCCTTCCCGGGGGGGACAGGGGATCTTGGCTACACCTTC.

This chain joins TRBV11-3 and TRBJ2-2, with 8 bases aligning to TRBD1. Germline V lookup: CDR1 SGHNT, CDR2 YENEEA. The junction had 6 bases not matched to a gene; V was cut back by 6 bases and J by 6 bases. CDR3 length: 14 amino acids. In DNA, the CDR3 is TGTGCCAGCAGGATGGACAGGGCGGCCGGGGAGCTGTTTTTT. Translation: CASRMDRAAGELFF.

The V call is TRBV7-9, the J call TRBJ1-2; 7 bases match TRBD1. V was clipped by 5 bases and J by 7 bases; unmatched bases: 7. The CDR3 covers 13 residues. CDR1 SEHNR and CDR2 FQNEAQ come from the germline V gene (reference sequence). The CDR3 bases are TGTGCCAGCAGCGACGACAGGGTTACTGGCTACACCTTC. This codes for CASSDDRVTGYTF.

The chain uses TRBV9 and TRBJ2-7, with 12 bases aligning to TRBD1. Germline loops: CDR1 SGDLS, CDR2 YYNGEE. CDR3 size: 16 residues. The V gene end was trimmed by 4 bases and the J gene end by 4 bases; junction bases not matched to a gene: 9. DNA of the CDR3: TGTGCCAGCAGCCCACCTGGGGGACAGGGGGCGTACGAGCAGTACTTC. Translated: CASSPPGGQGAYEQYF.